The 8 T cell receptor beta chains below come from one sample, sequenced in a study of T cells in Graves' hyperthyroidism and ophthalmopathy. There were TCR beta CDR3 regions amplified from RNA transcripts. First-round RT-PCR of the TCR CDR3 relied on the HTBI primer set. TCRdb re-analysed the multiplex PCR reads in MiXCR, keeping a single row per CDR3 protein. The repertoire consists of roughly 520,000 distinct CDR3 sequences, with approximately 24% occurring once and the leading ten covering 11%. The specimen was blood. Receptor source: a woman aged 30 to 39 with Graves' ophthalmopathy.

This clonotype was seen only a few times. The chain couples TRBV6-1 to TRBJ2-4, with D unclear. Germline V CDR1 and CDR2: MNHNS, SASEGT. This CDR3 has 13 amino acids. The germline V and J ends were trimmed by 3 bases and 7 bases, with 10 bases remaining between them. CDR3 sequence: CASSDIRLNIQYF. Here the CDR3 DNA reads TGTGCCAGCAGTGATATCCGGTTGAACATTCAGTACTTC.

This clonotype was detected many times. This chain uses TRBV30 with TRBJ1-2; D not certain. V lost 0 bases and J lost 8, with 16 bases in between. The CDR3 consists of 14 residues. Germline assignment: CDR1 GTSNPN and CDR2 SVGIG (reference sequence). The CDR3 region is CAWSVPGLLRGYTF. CDR3 DNA: TGTGCCTGGAGTGTCCCCGGGTTGCTACGAGGCTACACCTTC.

The rearrangement links TRBV5-1 to TRBJ1-5; D is possibly TRBD1 (6 bases). This CDR3 has 13 residues. V lost 2 bases and J 6 bases, leaving 9 bases between the germline ends. CDR1 and CDR2 (germline): SGHRS, YFSETQ. CDR3 region: CASSLTGIQPQHF. The CDR3 DNA is TGCGCCAGCAGCTTAACAGGGATTCAGCCCCAGCATTTT.

This clonotype has only a few counts. V is TRBV15 and J is TRBJ2-7; D is uncertain. The CDR3 covers 12 residues. Germline loops: CDR1 LNHNV, CDR2 YYDKDF (reference sequence). V was pared by 0 bases and J by 6 bases, with 6 bases between. The CDR3, as DNA: TGTGCCACCAGCAGAGATCCGGGCGAGCAGTACTTC. It specifies CATSRDPGEQYF.

This clonotype showed up many times. The chain is built from TRBV5-1 and TRBJ2-7; D gene uncertain. Trimming removed 0 bases from V and 3 bases from J, with 16 bases in between. CDR3 length: 16 residues. Germline loops: CDR1 SGHRS, CDR2 YFSETQ. The CDR3 reads CASSLVWGSGSYEQYF. The CDR3 DNA reads as TGCGCCAGCAGCTTGGTTTGGGGATCAGGTAGCTACGAGCAGTACTTC.

This clonotype has just a few counts. The rearrangement joins TRBV20-1 to TRBJ2-2; D possibly corresponds to TRBD2 (5 bases). Germline-derived CDR1 and CDR2 are DFQATT and SNEGSKA (reference sequence). The V end was cut by 4 bases, the J end by 1 base, with 13 bases between. CDR3 size: 15 residues. The CDR3 bases are TGCAGTGCTACGTCTCGACGGGAGAACACCGGGGAGCTGTTTTTT. Encoded protein: CSATSRRENTGELFF.

This clonotype was seen more than once but under ten times. The gene calls are TRBV7-2 and TRBJ2-2; 8 bases align to TRBD2. Germline trimming cut 4 bases from V and 6 bases from J; bases unmatched to any gene: 1. CDR1 is SGHTA, CDR2 FQGNSA, per germline. The CDR3 has 13 amino acids. CDR3 residues: CASSSGLAGELFF. In DNA form, the CDR3 reads TGTGCCAGCAGCTCGGGACTAGCCGGGGAGCTGTTTTTT.

This clonotype was observed many times. The V and J genes are TRBV7-9 and TRBJ1-1; 7 bases match TRBD1. Germline lookup yields CDR1 SEHNR and CDR2 FQNEAQ (reference sequence). V lost 3 bases to trimming and J lost 1 base; unmatched junction nucleotides: 2. The CDR3 is 14 amino acids. CDR3 protein: CASSFGQANTEAFF. The DNA for the CDR3 is TGTGCCAGCAGCTTCGGACAGGCGAACACTGAAGCTTTCTTT.